A selection of T cell receptor beta chains follows, all from one sample in a study of blood T cell repertoires in COVID-19. TCRdb's copy holds only in-frame clones and misses some; the assay was immunoSEQ multiplex PCR. The sample holds about 55,000 clones, roughly 86% seen once. Input material: peripheral blood. Receptors were obtained from a man in his forties with COVID-19, enrolled during active disease. Both conserved end residues are part of each CDR3. A D gene is named only where the DNA matches it firmly. Clone size, where shown, is once, few, many, or a class for clones that have expanded.

TRBD1	NA	TRBV7-9	18	TRBJ2-7	TGTGCCAGCAGCTCAAGACAGACAGGGGTCCTGGATGGCTACGAGCAGTACTTC	CASSSRQTGVLDGYEQYF
TRBD1	NA	TRBV13	15	TRBJ2-1	TGTGCCAGCAGCTCATCCGGGACAGTCTACAATGAGCAGTTCTTC	CASSSSGTVYNEQFF
NA	NA	TRBV7-6	15	TRBJ1-1	TGTGCCAGCAGCCGGACACCCGATTCGAACACTGAAGCTTTCTTT	CASSRTPDSNTEAFF
NA	NA	TRBV5-1	15	TRBJ2-3	TGCGCCAGCAGCTATCGGACAGCTAGCACAGATACGCAGTATTTT	CASSYRTASTDTQYF
NA	NA	TRBV2	10	TRBJ1-4	TGTGCCAGCAGCGAGGAAAAACTGTTTTTT	CASSEEKLFF
NA	NA	TRBV28	15	TRBJ1-1	TGTGCCAGCAGTCCGAGAGCGGGTCCATACAGTGAAGCTTTCTTT	CASSPRAGPYSEAFF
NA	NA	TRBV25-1	13	TRBJ2-1	TGTGCCAGCTCCCTTCGAACCGGCAATGAGCAGTTCTTC	CASSLRTGNEQFF
TRBD2	NA	TRBV24-1	14	TRBJ2-1	TGTGCCACCAGCCTGGGAGGGGAAAGGGGTGAGCAGTTCTTC	CATSLGGERGEQFF
TRBD2	once	TRBV9	17	TRBJ2-4	TGTGCCAGCAGCGTAGACCCTCTAGCGGGGGTAAAAAACATTCAGTACTTC	CASSVDPLAGVKNIQYF
NA	NA	TRBV5-1	13	TRBJ1-4	TGCGCCAGCTCCAGGGGAACTAATGAAAAACTGTTTTTT	CASSRGTNEKLFF
TRBD1	NA	TRBV7-2	18	TRBJ2-7	TGTGCCAGCAGCTTGACTCGGACAGGGCATTTCAAGTCCTACGAGCAGTACTTC	CASSLTRTGHFKSYEQYF
TRBD1	few	TRBV3-1/TRBV3-2	16	TRBJ1-5	TGTGCCAGCAGCCAAGGACAGGGGGCATACAATCAGCCCCAGCATTTT	CASSQGQGAYNQPQHF
NA	few	TRBV10-3	14	TRBJ1-2	TGTGCCATCAGCCTCGGACTGGCCAACTATGGCTACACCTTC	CAISLGLANYGYTF
NA	few	TRBV2	11	TRBJ1-1	TGTGCTGGGGGGGACGCCACTGAAGCTTTCTTT	CAGGDATEAFF
TRBD1	NA	TRBV27	12	TRBJ1-1	TGTGCCAGCAGTGGACAGGGGTCTGAAGCTTTCTTT	CASSGQGSEAFF
TRBD1	NA	TRBV6-5	15	TRBJ1-6	TGTGCCAGCACCAGAAATGGGGGACAGAATTCACCCCTCCACTTT	CASTRNGGQNSPLHF
TRBD1	NA	TRBV7-9	14	TRBJ1-2	TGTGCCAGCAGCTTAGTGGGACAGGGCGGAGGCTACACCTTC	CASSLVGQGGGYTF
TRBD1	once	TRBV9	15	TRBJ2-3	TGTGCCAGCAGCGTAGCAGGGGGTTTCCCAGATACGCAGTATTTT	CASSVAGGFPDTQYF
NA	NA	TRBV25-1	14	TRBJ1-5	TGTGCCAGCAGGCAACAGGGACGGGGACAGCCCCAGCATTTT	CASRQQGRGQPQHF
NA	NA	TRBV15	16	TRBJ1-3	TGTGCCACCAGCCTACTCGTTGGAGTCTCTGGAAACACCATATATTTT	CATSLLVGVSGNTIYF
NA	few	TRBV6-5	14	TRBJ1-6	TGTGCCAGCAGTTACACGGGGGTCCAGTCACCCCTCCACTTT	CASSYTGVQSPLHF
TRBD2	NA	TRBV5-1	14	TRBJ2-7	TGCGCCAGCAGCTTGGGAGGGGACTACTACGAGCAGTACTTC	CASSLGGDYYEQYF
NA	NA	TRBV3-1/TRBV3-2	16	TRBJ2-3	TGTGCCAGCAGCCAGGCTATCGCTAGCGGCACAGATACGCAGTATTTT	CASSQAIASGTDTQYF
TRBD2	NA	TRBV28	16	TRBJ2-1	TGTGCCAGCAGCCCCCCGACTAGCGGGAATCAAAATGAGCAGTTCTTC	CASSPPTSGNQNEQFF
TRBD1	NA	TRBV30	14	TRBJ1-5	TGTGCCTGGGGGACAGGGGGAAGCAATCAGCCCCAGCATTTT	CAWGTGGSNQPQHF
TRBD2	NA	TRBV4-1	16	TRBJ2-1	TGCGCCAGCAGCCGAGAGACTAGCGGGAGCTACAATGAGCAGTTCTTC	CASSRETSGSYNEQFF
TRBD1	NA	TRBV28	15	TRBJ1-3	TGTGCCAGCAGGGAGACAGGGGGTAGGGGAAACACCATATATTTT	CASRETGGRGNTIYF
NA	few	TRBV28	14	TRBJ1-2	TGTGCCAGCAGTTTTAGGGGGTCGAACTATGGCTACACCTTC	CASSFRGSNYGYTF
TRBD2	few	TRBV2	13	TRBJ2-7	TGTGCCAGCGGGGCGGGAGGGCCCTACGAGCAGTACTTC	CASGAGGPYEQYF
TRBD2	NA	TRBV9	17	TRBJ2-3	TGTGCCAGCAGCGTAGAACTAGCGGGGGGGCTTACAGATACGCAGTATTTT	CASSVELAGGLTDTQYF
NA	NA	TRBV30	13	TRBJ2-1	TGTGCCTGGAGTACCCACGCGCCTCTTGAGCAGTTCTTC	CAWSTHAPLEQFF
NA	NA	TRBV11-1	16	TRBJ1-1	TGTGCCAGCAGCGACGCGTACCGGGGAGCGAACACTGAAGCTTTCTTT	CASSDAYRGANTEAFF
TRBD2	NA	TRBV27	14	TRBJ2-1	TGTGCCAGCAGTTTCCATTCTAGCGGGGGGGCGCAGTTCTTC	CASSFHSSGGAQFF
NA	NA	TRBV3-1/TRBV3-2	14	TRBJ1-4	TGTGCCAGCAGCCAAGCCTGGGAGGGGCCCGAACTGTTTTTT	CASSQAWEGPELFF
NA	NA	TRBV13	18	TRBJ1-3	TGTGCCAGCGCCAAGCTCGAATTCGCCACAGGCTCTGGAAACACCATATATTTT	CASAKLEFATGSGNTIYF
TRBD2	NA	TRBV9	14	TRBJ2-7	TGTGCCAGCAGCGTCGGGACTAGCGGCTACGAGCAGTACTTC	CASSVGTSGYEQYF
TRBD1	NA	TRBV25-1	14	TRBJ1-1	TGTGCCAGCACCCAGGGACAGGGGGCACTTGAAGCTTTCTTT	CASTQGQGALEAFF
NA	NA	TRBV4-1	14	TRBJ1-4	TGCGCCAGCAGCTCGGGGGAGGGCGGTGAAAAACTGTTTTTT	CASSSGEGGEKLFF
TRBD1	NA	TRBV28	14	TRBJ1-4	TGTGCCACCTCGGGACAGGTCGGTAATGAAAAACTGTTTTTT	CATSGQVGNEKLFF